The 17 T cell receptor beta chains in this list originate from one sample, sequenced in a study of cytomegalovirus exposure and HLA in healthy donors. The PCR was carried out with 60 Vbeta primers and 13 Jbeta primers. The table came from immunoSEQ multiplex PCR; TCRdb's copy has only in-frame clones and leaves some out. The sample lists roughly 180,000 clones, about 77% occurring once. The sequencing sample was made of PBMCs. These receptors originate from a woman aged 25 to 39 in good health and CMV-seropositive.

V gene TRBV9 combines with J gene TRBJ2-1; the D is unclear. Germline V gives CDR1 SGDLS, CDR2 YYNGEE. The V and J ends lost 5 bases and 0 bases respectively, with 12 bases between them. The CDR3 runs 15 residues. DNA for the CDR3: TGTGCCAGCAGTCCAGTGGAGCCCTCCTACAATGAGCAGTTCTTC. Its protein product is CASSPVEPSYNEQFF.

This chain links TRBV27 with TRBJ2-2; TRBD2 agrees at 7 bases. J lost 2 bases, V lost 0 bases, and 3 bases had no gene match. There are 16 residues in the CDR3. Germline-derived CDR1 and CDR2 are MNHEY and SMNVEV (reference sequence). The CDR3 loop reads CASSLSSGYNTGELFF. CDR3 sequence (DNA): TGTGCCAGCAGTTTATCTAGCGGGTACAACACCGGGGAGCTGTTTTTT.

The sample holds one count of this clone. The chain uses TRBV2 and TRBJ1-3, with D possibly matching TRBD1 (5 bases). The CDR3 covers 16 residues. Germline CDR1 is SNHLY and CDR2 is FYNNEI. The V gene lost 5 bases and the J gene lost 5 bases, with 19 bases spanning the gap. CDR3 loop: CASSLDGTLPRNTIYF. The CDR3 nucleotides are TGTGCCAGCAGTTTGGATGGGACTCTACCTCGAAACACCATATATTTT.

The gene calls are TRBV5-8 and TRBJ2-3, with 7 bases lining up with TRBD1. This CDR3 comprises 14 residues. Germline V gene lookup returns CDR1 SGHTS and CDR2 YDEGEE. The V segment lost 3 bases and the J segment 2 bases; nucleotides outside the gene matches: 3. This chain's CDR3 is CASSWTGYTDTQYF. The CDR3 bases are TGTGCCAGCAGCTGGACAGGTTACACAGATACGCAGTATTTT.

This rearrangement joins TRBV7-8 to TRBJ2-1; D might be TRBD2 (5 bases). The CDR3 has 15 amino acids. V dropped 4 bases and J dropped 0 bases, with 10 bases sitting between them. Germline CDR1 SGHVS, CDR2 FQNEAQ. The CDR3, as DNA: TGTGCCAGCAGCTCGGCCCGGGGCTCCTACAATGAGCAGTTCTTC. It specifies CASSSARGSYNEQFF.

The chain carries TRBV4-1 and TRBJ2-2; weak D call: TRBD1 (5 bases). Germline V lookup: CDR1 MGHRA, CDR2 YSYEKL. The V end was cut by 0 bases, the J end by 2 bases, with 16 bases between. The CDR3 has 18 amino acids. The CDR3 sequence: CASSQDVPNGANTGELFF. As DNA, the CDR3 is TGCGCCAGCAGCCAAGATGTCCCCAATGGGGCAAACACCGGGGAGCTGTTTTTT.

The chain is built from TRBV27 and TRBJ1-2, with 9 bases aligning to TRBD1. Germline lookup yields CDR1 MNHEY and CDR2 SMNVEV (reference sequence). J was trimmed by 2 bases and V by 4 bases; bases with no gene match: 8. The CDR3 is made up of 16 amino acids. CDR3 bases: TGTGCCAGCAGTTCCTGGGACAGGGCCGCCAACTATGGCTACACCTTC. Its protein product is CASSSWDRAANYGYTF.

J is TRBJ2-7 and V is TRBV10-1, with TRBD1 matching over 7 bases. V was pared by 3 bases and J by 3 bases, with 5 bases of the junction left unmatched. This CDR3 has 14 amino acids. Germline V gene data show CDR1 as WNHNN and CDR2 as SYGVQD (reference sequence). The CDR3 protein is CASSDRAGGYEQYF. CDR3 in DNA: TGCGCCAGCAGTGATCGGGCAGGGGGCTACGAGCAGTACTTC.

This clone occurred a few times. This rearrangement joins TRBV5-1 to TRBJ2-5; no firm D call. With the DNA end fitting TRBJ2-7 better, the J assignment may be wrong. This CDR3 has 13 residues. Germline CDR1 SGHRS, CDR2 YFSETQ. The CDR3 here is CASSLDSRREQYF. Written as DNA, the CDR3 is TGCGCCAGCAGCTTGGACAGCCGCCGCGAGCAGTACTTC.

This clone was observed a handful of times. The chain has TRBV6-4 and TRBJ2-7, with D possibly TRBD2 on 6 matching bases. The V and J ends lost 4 bases and 2 bases respectively, with 15 bases between them. Germline CDR1 is MRHNA and CDR2 is SNTAGT. CDR3 size: 15 residues. The CDR3 here is CASSGLGRGAYEQYF. CDR3 DNA: TGTGCCAGCAGTGGCCTGGGGCGGGGTGCCTACGAGCAGTACTTC.

This clone was counted a single time. This chain connects TRBV2 to TRBJ2-7, with a possible D match to TRBD1 (5 bases). The CDR3 sequence is 15 residues long. Germline CDR1 SNHLY, CDR2 FYNNEI. V was cut by 3 bases and J by 2 bases, with 14 bases left in between. The CDR3 nucleotides are TGTGCCAGCAGTGAGGAACCAGGGTTAGCCTACGAGCAGTACTTC. Translating it yields CASSEEPGLAYEQYF. Using reference TRBV2 and TRBJ2-7 for the parts outside the CDR3, the full variable domain is EPEVTQTPSHQVTQMGQEVILRCVPISNHLYFYWYRQILGQKVEFLVSFYNNEISEKSEIFDDQFSVERPDGSNFTLKIRSTKLEDSAMYFCASSEEPGLAYEQYFGPGTRLTVT.

The J gene is TRBJ2-1, the V gene TRBV5-1; maybe TRBD1 (6 bases). V was cut by 4 bases and J by 8 bases, with 16 bases left in between. This CDR3 has 14 amino acids. CDR1 is SGHRS, CDR2 YFSETQ, per germline. CDR3 sequence: CASSPGQKGDEQFF. The CDR3 region has the DNA TGCGCCAGCAGCCCCGGACAGAAAGGAGATGAGCAGTTCTTC.

This chain connects TRBV10-1 to TRBJ2-5, with TRBD2 matching over 7 bases. Germline lookup yields CDR1 WNHNN and CDR2 SYGVQD (reference sequence). V trimming: 4 bases; J trimming: 4 bases; junction bases outside the gene matches: 9. The CDR3 sequence is 15 residues long. CDR3 DNA: TGCGCCAGCAGTGTTGCGGGAGATGGCTTAGAGACCCAGTACTTC. This sequence encodes CASSVAGDGLETQYF.

This clone has only one observation. J is TRBJ2-5 and V is TRBV5-1; 8 bases align to TRBD2. The CDR3 is made up of 13 amino acids. V shed 6 bases and J 3 bases; nucleotides not matched to a gene: 4. CDR1 is SGHRS and CDR2 is YFSETQ in the germline V gene. CDR3 protein: CASMSGSEETQYF. CDR3 nucleotide sequence: TGCGCCAGCATGAGCGGGAGTGAAGAGACCCAGTACTTC.

J is TRBJ2-1 and V is TRBV27; the D gene is possibly TRBD2 (5 bases). The V gene's germline CDR1 is MNHEY and CDR2 SMNVEV (reference sequence). The CDR3 is made up of 14 amino acids. V lost 5 bases, J lost 4 bases, and 12 bases lay in between. This CDR3 reads CASSPRATYNEQFF. Here the CDR3 DNA reads TGTGCCAGCAGTCCGAGGGCGACTTACAATGAGCAGTTCTTC.

The chain recombines TRBV2 with TRBJ1-5; D is possibly TRBD1 (5 bases). The CDR3 contains 15 residues. CDR1 is SNHLY and CDR2 is FYNNEI in the germline V gene. V was cut by 4 bases and J by 3 bases, with 13 bases left in between. The CDR3 loop is CASSVGQSSNQPQHF. The CDR3 DNA reads as TGTGCCAGCAGTGTTGGACAATCATCCAATCAGCCCCAGCATTTT.

The chain is built from TRBV11-1 and TRBJ2-5; D is possibly TRBD1 (6 bases). Germline-derived CDR1 and CDR2 are SGHAT and FQDESV (reference sequence). Trimming removed 4 bases at V and 5 bases at J, with 17 bases between. The CDR3 contains 15 residues. The CDR3 DNA reads TGTGCCAGCAGCTATCACAGGGAAAAGTGGGAGACCCAGTACTTC. Translated: CASSYHREKWETQYF.